The source of this TCR beta chain is a study of beta chain features in type 1 diabetes. Study summary: Researchers looked at about 110 million sorted cells across all samples. Study observations and caveats: TCRB CDR3 length was moderately but significantly reduced in all four CD4+ subsets of Type 1 diabetes patients. The study found that naive, central memory and Treg TCRB repertoires appeared more similar in patients than in healthy donors.

V lost 8 bases and J lost 7; bases outside the gene matches: 5. Germline V gene data show CDR1 as MGHDK and CDR2 as SYGVNS. The CDR3 runs to 12 residues. Only a few counts were recorded for this clone. The antigen remains undetermined. The study reverse transcribed the entire isolated RNA, so it sequenced expressed TCRB transcripts. The table came from immunoSEQ multiplex PCR; TCRdb's copy has only in-frame clones and leaves some out. This sample yields roughly 340,000 clones, of which roughly 13% are seen a single time; roughly 0.016% belongs to the top ten. V and J are TRBV25-1 and TRBJ2-4, with TRBD2 matching 7 bases. The sequence was collected from a woman in her late teens or twenties with type 1 diabetes. The sequenced sample was naive CD4+ T cells from blood. CDR3 protein: CASRGSRNIQYF. In DNA form, the CDR3 reads TGTGCCAGCCGCGGGAGTCGGAACATTCAGTACTTC.